This T cell receptor (beta chain) was recovered during a study of shared T cell receptors in the human thymus. Assay used: immunoSEQ multiplex PCR; TCRdb lists only in-frame clones, some missing. The sample lists hundreds of thousands of clones; more than 75% were seen once. Germline loops: CDR1 SEHNR, CDR2 FQNEAQ (reference sequence). The V and J ends lost 0 bases and 5 bases, in that order; junction bases with no gene match: 9. The CDR3 spans 17 residues. These same records also appear under a second study, on human thymus T cells. In that study: Resections removed during corrective heart surgery provided the thymus tissue used. Repertoires from thymus and blood appeared to show biased V and J gene usage. Overlap was high between thymic repertoires from unrelated individuals, as reported in related research.

This clonotype originated in a boy under three years old with a congenital heart defect. Sequencing was carried out using thymocytes. The chain recombines TRBV7-9 with TRBJ1-5; the match to TRBD1 covers 8 bases. CDR3 amino acids: CASSLAQGTGSDQPQHF. CDR3 coding DNA: TGTGCCAGCAGCTTAGCCCAAGGGACAGGTTCTGATCAGCCCCAGCATTTT. Filled out from reference TRBV7-9 and TRBJ1-5, the complete variable domain reads DTGVSQNPRHKITKRGQNVTFRCDPISEHNRLYWYRQTLGQGPEFLTYFQNEAQLEKSRLLSDRFSAERPKGSFSTLEIQRTEQGDSAMYLCASSLAQGTGSDQPQHFGDGTRLSIL.